The T cell receptor beta chain under discussion was sequenced for a study of CD8+ T cells in alopecia areata (dated by TCRdb to the late 2010s). Concerning the study at large: The treated patients took part in an open-label pilot trial in which moderate-to-severe alopecia areata was treated with oral tofacitinib at 5 to 10 mg twice daily. Patients received tofacitinib for 6 to 18 months and were then followed off drug for 6 months to check for delayed response and recurrence. Disease severity in treated patients was measured with the SALT score, which quantifies the percentage of affected scalp surface area. High-throughput TCRbeta sequencing was used to examine T cell clonal expansion in alopecia areata in both the C3H/HeJ mouse model and human patients. In humans, TCRbeta sequencing was performed on scalp tissue and on sorted CD4+ and CD8+ peripheral blood T cells from healthy controls and from patients with patchy or totalis/universalis alopecia areata. Tofacitinib-treated patients had biopsies at baseline and at 4 and 24 weeks of treatment, with a later scalp biopsy in several patients. Scalp clonality was compared across normal scalp (n=4), patchy alopecia areata scalp (n=8), and alopecia totalis/universalis scalp (n=8). RNA was obtained with the PAXgene miRNA kit for fixed scalp, the miRNeasy kit for PBMCs, and the RNeasy kit for mouse skin. TCRbeta CDR3 regions were amplified by immunoSEQ multiplex PCR using 35 Vbeta forward and 13 Jbeta reverse primers.

General conclusions and limits of the study: During tofacitinib treatment, many expanded lesional clones remained in scalp and blood, and this persistence may partly explain relapse after treatment is stopped. Unlike mouse skin, which is dominated by gammadelta T cells, normal human skin has resident alphabeta T cells that are also sequenced, and this complicates analysis of the scalp TCR repertoire. Tofacitinib significantly lowered scalp clonality and the number of expanded CD8+ clones among the top 100 scalp clones. Because the treated cohort was small and included a single nonresponder, larger studies are needed to assess links between baseline CD8+ expansion and response. Lesional scalp, especially in alopecia totalis/universalis, showed higher clonality and more expanded CD8+ clones than normal scalp, suggesting antigenic drive. TCR sequences shared between patients were less clear than in mice, possibly partly because of HLA diversity in the patient population.

Libraries were built with the immunoSEQ multiplex PCR assay. For TCR sequencing, RNA was extracted from every sample and reverse transcribed into cDNA to serve as template. First-strand cDNA was synthesized using SuperScript III with a 2:1 mix of oligo-dT and random hexamers. A synthetic immune receptor repertoire was used to gauge amplification bias, and whatever bias remained was removed computationally. As for the authors' bioinformatics: Raw reads were preprocessed to remove errors, and CDR3 was defined by IMGT conventions from the conserved cysteine to phenylalanine. To get clonality, Shannon entropy was normalized by log2 of the number of productive unique TCRs and the result was subtracted from 1. Whether scalp clones were CD4 or CD8 was inferred by matching scalp TCRbeta sequences against CD4 and CD8 repertoires sorted from blood. Held by TCRdb, this immuneACCESS table contains in-frame sequences only and omits some clones. Under half of the omission traces to an unresolved V gene where checked; the cause of the rest is unknown. That table furnishes V, J and clone size, whereas the DNA furnished D and trimming. This sample gives about 160,000 clones in total; less than 80% of them show up just once. Jointly, the top ten make up approximately 15% of the sample.

Of note for this clone: Its antigen has not been determined. No much larger clone exists at a distance of one base, and base qualities are not known.

The CDR3 holds 19 amino acids from the cysteine to the phenylalanine. The retained sequence is limited to the CDR3, 57 bases, with the frame set at the first base. For this chain, trimming is 0 bases at the V end and 0 bases at the J end, and the number of junction bases without a gene match is 11. For CDR1 and CDR2, the germline V gene lists SGHRS and YFSETQ. The meaning of the sample's time point label: roughly 24 weeks on oral tofacitinib. The sample's treatment or condition label, in plain terms: oral pan-JAK inhibitor, 5-10 mg twice daily. Lesional scalp punch biopsies and peripheral blood were obtained from alopecia areata patients. PBMCs were isolated by density centrifugation and stained for CD3, CD4 and CD8, after which CD4+ and CD8+ T cells were sorted on a FACSAria.

The sequences come from CD4+ T cells sorted from blood, collected at week 24, from a patient treated with tofacitinib. The origin of this receptor is a human donor with alopecia areata. The chain joins TRBV5-1 to TRBJ1-3; the junction holds 8 bases that match TRBD1. The DNA is TGCGCCAGCAGCTTGGGTACAGGGGGTTCCCAATCCTCTGGAAACACCATATATTTT. Its amino acids are CASSLGTGGSQSSGNTIYF.